Listed below are T cell receptor beta chains from one sample, sequenced in a study of T cell changes during pregnancy in multiple sclerosis. The method was immunoSEQ multiplex PCR; TCRdb's version includes in-frame clones alone and lacks a portion of them. The data contain about 75,000 clones, 94% of them singletons. The sample consisted of CD4+ T cells from peripheral blood mononuclear cells, taken after pregnancy. These TCRs come from a female donor with multiple sclerosis, enrolled in a pregnancy study. Both conserved end residues are part of each CDR3. A D gene is named only where the DNA matches it firmly. Clone size appears in some rows only: once, few, many, or a class for an expanded clone.

>NA|TRBJ2-3|NA|TRBV5-1
CASSFGRPGELYSTDTQYF
TGCGCCAGCAGCTTCGGTCGTCCGGGAGAGCTTTATAGCACAGATACGCAGTATTTT
>NA|TRBJ1-2|NA|TRBV5-1
CASSVRAGIFYGYTF
TGCGCCAGCTCCGTGAGGGCAGGTATCTTCTATGGCTACACCTTC
>NA|TRBJ1-1|NA|TRBV7-3
CASSRDIGNTEAFF
TGTGCCAGCAGCCGGGACATCGGAAACACTGAAGCTTTCTTT
>NA|TRBJ1-2|once|TRBV6-5
CASSYRGQPKFYGYTF
TGTGCCAGCAGTTACCGAGGACAGCCCAAGTTCTATGGCTACACCTTC
>NA|TRBJ2-1|NA|TRBV27
CASSLASVGEQFF
TGTGCCAGCAGTTTGGCTAGCGTGGGTGAGCAGTTCTTC
>NA|TRBJ1-2|NA|TRBV15
CATSRESGEGIGYTF
TGTGCCACCAGCAGAGAGTCGGGGGAGGGGATTGGCTACACCTTC
>TRBD2|TRBJ2-3|once|TRBV6-1
CASSALVRLAGGPRRDTQYF
TGTGCCAGCAGTGCTCTCGTCCGTCTAGCGGGAGGGCCGAGGAGGGATACGCAGTATTTT
>TRBD1|TRBJ2-7|once|TRBV19
CASNPTGGDEQYF
TGTGCCAGTAACCCTACAGGGGGCGACGAGCAGTACTTC
>NA|TRBJ1-1|NA|TRBV7-3
CASSPSKGTEAFF
TGTGCCAGCAGTCCCTCCAAGGGGACTGAAGCTTTCTTT
>TRBD1|TRBJ2-7|NA|TRBV27
CASSTQTGGRGSYEQYF
TGTGCCAGCAGTACCCAGACAGGGGGCCGGGGCTCCTACGAGCAGTACTTC
>TRBD2|TRBJ2-1|NA|TRBV28
CASSLWGPVASGTNEQFF
TGTGCCAGCAGTTTATGGGGACCCGTTGCAAGCGGGACGAATGAGCAGTTCTTC
>TRBD1|TRBJ2-5|NA|TRBV5-4
CASSFPPGQNQETQYF
TGTGCCAGCAGCTTCCCCCCGGGACAGAATCAAGAGACCCAGTACTTC
>NA|TRBJ1-5|few|TRBV7-8
CASSLGQGVSNQPQHF
TGTGCCAGCAGCTTAGGGCAGGGTGTGAGCAATCAGCCCCAGCATTTT
>NA|TRBJ1-5|once|TRBV19
CASSISKEFGNQPQHF
TGTGCCAGTAGTATTTCCAAGGAGTTCGGCAATCAGCCCCAGCATTTT
>TRBD1|TRBJ1-5|once|TRBV19
CASSPVRDRGGNQPQHF
TGTGCCAGTAGTCCCGTCCGGGACAGGGGAGGCAATCAGCCCCAGCATTTT
>NA|TRBJ2-2|NA|TRBV5-1
CASSSTVSGELFF
TGCGCCAGCAGCTCCACAGTTTCCGGGGAGCTGTTTTTT
>NA|TRBJ2-2|NA|TRBV7-9
CASSPLSQSGPTRELFF
TGTGCCAGCAGCCCACTTAGTCAGAGTGGGCCCACCAGGGAGCTGTTTTTT
>TRBD1|TRBJ1-6|once|TRBV30
CAWSWPGGNSPLHF
TGTGCCTGGAGTTGGCCAGGGGGTAATTCACCCCTCCACTTT
>NA|TRBJ1-5|NA|TRBV10-3
CAISRLGESQPQHF
TGTGCCATCAGTCGTTTAGGGGAAAGTCAGCCCCAGCATTTT
>TRBD1|TRBJ2-5|NA|TRBV5-1
CASSSGQGVRETQYF
TGCGCCAGCAGCTCCGGACAGGGGGTGCGGGAGACCCAGTACTTC
>NA|TRBJ1-2|NA|TRBV28
CASSLGAPDYGYTF
TGTGCCAGCAGTTTAGGTGCCCCGGACTATGGCTACACCTTC
>NA|TRBJ1-5|few|TRBV28
CASSLIRGNQPQHF
TGTGCCAGCAGTTTAATCCGGGGGAACCAGCCCCAGCATTTT